A single sample is the source of the 26 T cell receptor beta chains below, sequenced in a study of regulatory T cells in long-lasting Graves disease. In building TCR beta libraries, iRepertoire HTBI primers were used together with Arm-PCR of CDR3 regions. Via MiXCR, TCRdb re-called the multiplex PCR reads, giving one row per CDR3 protein. The sample records approximately 690,000 distinct CDR3 sequences, 25% to 35% being singletons. Time point defined: persistent/refractory GD, antithyroid drugs over 5 years with positive TRAb. Making the TCR library involved RNA that had been extracted from PBMCs. The sample was peripheral blood mononuclear cells (PBMCs), taken when the disease was refractory, from a patient treated with antithyroid drugs. The receptors stem from a female donor with Graves disease.

This clonotype was observed a handful of times. The gene calls are TRBV5-4 and TRBJ2-2, with D perhaps given as TRBD1 or TRBD2 (5 bases each). CDR3 length: 15 residues. The V end lost 0 bases, the J end lost 10 bases, and 16 bases lay between the germline ends. CDR1 and CDR2 (germline): SGHNT, YYREEE (reference sequence). CDR3 DNA sequence: TGTGCCAGCAGCTTGGCTCGGGACCCTCCCGAGGAGCTGTTTTTT. Encoded protein: CASSLARDPPEELFF.

This clonotype was picked up a small number of times. The chain carries TRBV5-5 and TRBJ1-6, with 7 bases fitting TRBD1. Germline CDR1 and CDR2: SGHKS and YYEKEE (reference sequence). CDR3 length: 15 amino acids. The V and J ends lost 1 base and 8 bases, in that order; junction bases with no gene match: 6. The CDR3 nucleotides are TGTGCCAGCAGCTTGATAGGGGGCGCAGATTCACCCCTCCACTTT. Its translation is CASSLIGGADSPLHF. Complete variable domain (other parts from reference TRBV5-5 and TRBJ1-6): DAGVTQSPTHLIKTRGQQVTLRCSPISGHKSVSWYQQVLGQGPQFIFQYYEKEERGRGNFPDRFSARQFPNYSSELNVNALLLGDSALYLCASSLIGGADSPLHFGNGTRLTVT.

The V and J genes are TRBV29-1 and TRBJ1-2, with 10 bases aligning to TRBD1. This CDR3 region has 16 residues. The V gene end was trimmed by 1 base and the J gene end by 0 bases; junction bases not matched to a gene: 5. Germline CDR1 reads SQVTM; CDR2 reads ANQGSEA. This CDR3 is CSVEGQGARANYGYTF. The DNA of the CDR3 is TGCAGCGTTGAAGGACAGGGGGCGAGAGCTAACTATGGCTACACCTTC.

Of note for this clonotype: A much bigger clone sits one base away, suggesting this may be a read error. The V and J genes are TRBV28 and TRBJ2-7; TRBD2 matches at 12 bases. Germline V lookup: CDR1 MDHEN, CDR2 SYDVKM. CDR3 length equals 17 residues. The chain's CDR3 is CAGSLRTSGIIAYEQYF. The CDR3 nucleotides read TGTGCCGGCAGTCTCCGGACTAGCGGGATTATAGCCTACGAGCAGTACTTC.

CDR3 sequence (DNA): TGTGCCAGCAGGGGGGACTCGGGGGACATTCAGTACTTC. Translated, it gives CASRGDSGDIQYF. V and J are TRBV11-2 and TRBJ2-4; D may be TRBD2 (6 bases). The CDR3 is 13 residues long. V lost 6 bases and J 8 bases, leaving 14 bases between the germline ends. Germline V lookup: CDR1 SGHAT, CDR2 FQNNGV.

J is TRBJ2-1 and V is TRBV3-1, with a tentative D call TRBD2 (6 bases). The CDR3 is made up of 17 amino acids. Germline CDR1 reads LGHDT; CDR2 reads YNNKEL (reference sequence). Trimming cost V 3 bases and J 3 bases, with 18 bases left between them. This CDR3 reads CASSQPTPSANYNEQFF. The CDR3, as DNA: TGTGCCAGCAGCCAGCCCACCCCTAGCGCCAACTACAATGAGCAGTTCTTC.

This clonotype was detected ten times or more. This rearrangement joins TRBV28 to TRBJ1-2; 9 bases map to TRBD1. Germline lookup yields CDR1 MDHEN and CDR2 SYDVKM. This CDR3 has 13 residues. J was trimmed by 4 bases and V by 9 bases; bases with no gene match: 6. The CDR3 coding sequence is TGTGCCAGTACTCCGACAGGGGGCTATGGCTACACCTTC. The encoded protein is CASTPTGGYGYTF.

Of note for this clonotype: Its ends do not fully match the called genes, so a read error is possible. The gene calls are TRBV7-3 and TRBJ2-7, with a weak D call TRBD1 (5 bases). The CDR3 runs 13 residues. The germline CDR1 and CDR2 sequences are SGHTA and FQGTGA. The CDR3 sequence: CASRLGLSYEQYF. The CDR3 nucleotides are TGTGCCAGCCGCTTGGGGCTCTCCTACGAGCAGTACTTC.

The J gene is TRBJ1-2, the V gene TRBV30, with D maybe TRBD1 (6 bases). The CDR3 consists of 11 residues. Germline V gene data show CDR1 as GTSNPN and CDR2 as SVGIG (reference sequence). V lost 8 bases and J lost 6, with 13 bases in between. The CDR3 coding sequence is TGTGCCGCACAGGGAGGGGATGGCTACACCTTC. Translating it yields CAAQGGDGYTF.

This clonotype appeared many times. The V and J genes are TRBV6-1 and TRBJ1-2, with 7 bases fitting TRBD1. The V segment lost 5 bases and the J segment 4 bases; nucleotides outside the gene matches: 7. CDR3 length equals 14 residues. The germline V gene encodes CDR1 MNHNS and CDR2 SASEGT. The CDR3 spells CASSIRQGIYGYTF. As DNA, the CDR3 is TGTGCCAGCAGTATACGACAGGGAATCTATGGCTACACCTTC.

This clonotype was counted only a few times. The chain is built from TRBV6-1 and TRBJ1-1, with 9 positions matching TRBD1. From germline, CDR1 is MNHNS and CDR2 SASEGT. There are 14 residues in the CDR3. Unmatched junction bases numbered 3, after V lost 2 bases and J lost 5 bases. CDR3 sequence reads: CASSEYRGRTEAFF. The CDR3 DNA is TGTGCCAGCAGTGAATACAGGGGGCGAACTGAAGCTTTCTTT.

This clonotype was counted a few times. The rearrangement uses TRBV10-3 and TRBJ1-4, with TRBD1 matching 9 bases. Germline V CDR1 and CDR2: ENHRY, SYGVKD. The CDR3 length is 15 residues. Trimming at V came to 2 bases and at J to 5 bases, leaving 3 bases not matched to a gene. The CDR3 loop reads CAISEGGTGNEKLFF. The CDR3 DNA reads as TGTGCCATCAGTGAGGGAGGGACAGGGAATGAAAAACTGTTTTTT.

The rearrangement joins TRBV10-3 to TRBJ1-2, with D tentatively TRBD1 (5 bases). CDR3 size: 12 residues. Trimming removed 6 bases at V and 8 bases at J, with 13 bases between. CDR1 ENHRY and CDR2 SYGVKD come from the germline V gene. CDR3 bases: TGTGCCATCAGCCCCGCGGGGGTCGGCTACACCTTC. Its translation: CAISPAGVGYTF.

Ten or more counts support this clonotype. The chain employs TRBV28 and TRBJ1-4; 10 bases fit TRBD1. The junction had 7 bases not matched to a gene; V was cut back by 7 bases and J by 5 bases. Looked up from germline, CDR1 is MDHEN and CDR2 is SYDVKM. The CDR3 extends over 15 amino acids. CDR3 region: CASIPGDRGNEKLFF. The CDR3 DNA reads TGTGCCAGCATCCCCGGGGACAGGGGAAATGAAAAACTGTTTTTT.

This clonotype showed up just a few times. The CDR3 sequence: CASSGTGTGSEKLFF. The CDR3, as DNA: TGCGCCAGCAGCGGGACCGGGACAGGGTCCGAAAAACTGTTTTTT. V usage is TRBV5-1 and J usage is TRBJ1-4; 9 bases fit TRBD1. Per the germline V gene, CDR1 is SGHRS and CDR2 is YFSETQ. CDR3 length: 15 amino acids. Trimming at V came to 4 bases and at J to 8 bases, leaving 9 bases not matched to a gene.

The V call is TRBV2, the J call TRBJ2-1; TRBD2 agrees at 13 bases. Unmatched junction bases numbered 7, after V lost 7 bases and J lost 10 bases. Germline-derived CDR1 and CDR2 are SNHLY and FYNNEI. This CDR3 is 14 amino acids long. The CDR3 here is CASIGLAGVREQFF. CDR3 bases: TGTGCCAGCATTGGACTAGCGGGAGTGCGGGAGCAGTTCTTC.

This clonotype was recorded once. This chain connects TRBV6-2 or TRBV6-3 to TRBJ2-2, with unresolved D. With 0 bases removed from V and 3 bases from J, the gap between germline ends came to 8 bases. The CDR3 is 15 amino acids. Per the germline V gene, CDR1 is MNHEY and CDR2 is SVGEGT. CDR3 amino acids: CASSYSWPDTGELFF. CDR3 coding DNA: TGTGCCAGCAGTTACTCTTGGCCGGACACCGGGGAGCTGTTTTTT.

This clonotype appeared many times. This chain links TRBV2 with TRBJ2-7, with 9 bases fitting TRBD2. CDR1 is SNHLY, CDR2 FYNNEI, per germline. This CDR3 contains 15 residues. Trimming at V came to 4 bases and at J to 6 bases, leaving 10 bases not matched to a gene. CDR3 protein: CASSALLAGVGEQYF. The CDR3 region has the DNA TGTGCCAGCAGTGCCCTCTTAGCGGGAGTGGGCGAGCAGTACTTC.

J is TRBJ2-7 and V is TRBV5-4; no firm D call. The CDR3 contains 12 residues. Deletions cut 2 bases from V and 5 bases from J, with 8 bases between. Germline V lookup: CDR1 SGHNT, CDR2 YYREEE (reference sequence). In nucleotides, the CDR3 is TGTGCCAGCAGCTTTAACGTAGACGAGCAGTACTTC. Its translation is CASSFNVDEQYF.

The chain uses TRBV27 and TRBJ1-2, with 9 positions matching TRBD1. The CDR3 spans 12 residues. Germline V gives CDR1 MNHEY, CDR2 SMNVEV (reference sequence). The trim removed 8 bases at V and 7 bases at J, leaving 5 bases unmatched. The CDR3 loop reads CASATGGIGYTF. The DNA for the CDR3 is TGTGCCAGCGCTACAGGGGGCATTGGCTACACCTTC.

This clonotype was found many times. V and J are TRBV11-2 and TRBJ1-1; possible D gene TRBD1, 5 bases. The CDR3 runs 13 residues. With 5 bases removed from V and 5 bases from J, the gap between germline ends came to 12 bases. Germline V gene sequence: CDR1 SGHAT, CDR2 FQNNGV. CDR3 protein: CASSVSRGTEAFF. In DNA, the CDR3 is TGTGCCAGCAGCGTTTCGCGGGGGACTGAAGCTTTCTTT.

CDR3 amino acids: CASSPTLAGGSFSYEQYF. CDR3 bases: TGTGCCAGCAGCCCGACCCTAGCGGGAGGGAGTTTTTCCTACGAGCAGTACTTC. This chain joins TRBV5-4 and TRBJ2-7; 12 nucleotides align to TRBD2. Germline CDR1 reads SGHNT; CDR2 reads YYREEE (reference sequence). With V trimmed by 4 bases and J by 1 base, 12 bases remained unmatched. The CDR3 is 18 residues long.

The chain employs TRBV5-5 and TRBJ2-7; D possibly corresponds to TRBD1 (6 bases). Germline V gene data show CDR1 as SGHKS and CDR2 as YYEKEE (reference sequence). The CDR3 runs 14 residues. V was trimmed by 2 bases and J by 0 bases, leaving 9 bases between them. The CDR3 protein is CASSFSDSSYEQYF. Here the CDR3 DNA reads TGTGCCAGCAGCTTTTCGGACAGCTCCTACGAGCAGTACTTC.

The chain is built from TRBV30 and TRBJ1-4; TRBD1 matches at 8 bases. The CDR3 is made up of 15 amino acids. Germline V lookup: CDR1 GTSNPN, CDR2 SVGIG (reference sequence). The V gene end was trimmed by 1 base and the J gene end by 7 bases; junction bases not matched to a gene: 8. The CDR3, as DNA: TGTGCCTGGAGTGCCCCGACAGGGGTCGGTGAAAAACTGTTTTTT. Translating gives CAWSAPTGVGEKLFF.

This clonotype was observed a handful of times. This chain joins TRBV29-1 and TRBJ2-7; 8 bases match TRBD2. This CDR3 has 14 residues. Germline values: CDR1 SQVTM, CDR2 ANQGSEA. The V and J ends lost 6 bases and 0 bases, in that order; junction bases with no gene match: 7. The CDR3 bases are TGCAGCGTGGAGGGACTAGAAGGCTCCTACGAGCAGTACTTC. It specifies CSVEGLEGSYEQYF.

There are a few counts of this clonotype. J is TRBJ1-1 and V is TRBV6-1; D possibly corresponds to TRBD1 (5 bases). CDR1 is MNHNS, CDR2 SASEGT, per germline. Trimming shortened V by 6 bases and J by 3 bases, and 11 bases separated the two germline ends. The CDR3 covers 13 residues. The CDR3 reads CASSRVPDTEAFF. CDR3 DNA sequence: TGTGCCAGCAGCAGGGTCCCCGACACTGAAGCTTTCTTT.